This record looks at one T cell receptor beta chain sequence and its context. The antigen is unknown. The assay was immunoSEQ multiplex PCR, and TCRdb's table has in-frame clones only and misses some. The sample contains some 130,000 clones, 75% to 90% of which appear only once. The data were obtained in a study of T cell responses to AZD1222 COVID-19 vaccine. Overall study context: Recipients boosted at about 4 weeks or about 12 weeks are pooled.

Overall study results and limits: The number of AZD1222 recipients seropositive at baseline was only 6 or 7. Sampling that yielded the repertoires occurred only after the peak T cell response. Increased Spike-specific TCR breadth and depth were observed after two AZD1222 doses.

The CDR3 totals 15 residues. After removal of 4 bases from V and 7 bases from J, the junction contained 5 bases not matched to a gene. Germline assignment: CDR1 MDHEN and CDR2 SYDVKM. This sequence originates from an adult in good health. V is TRBV28 and J is TRBJ1-5, with 12 bases that match TRBD1. Sequences were derived from peripheral blood, sampled on day 0 of AZD1222 vaccination. CDR3 amino acids: CASSWGTGGLQPQHF. The DNA for the CDR3 is TGTGCCAGCAGTTGGGGGACAGGGGGCTTACAGCCCCAGCATTTT.